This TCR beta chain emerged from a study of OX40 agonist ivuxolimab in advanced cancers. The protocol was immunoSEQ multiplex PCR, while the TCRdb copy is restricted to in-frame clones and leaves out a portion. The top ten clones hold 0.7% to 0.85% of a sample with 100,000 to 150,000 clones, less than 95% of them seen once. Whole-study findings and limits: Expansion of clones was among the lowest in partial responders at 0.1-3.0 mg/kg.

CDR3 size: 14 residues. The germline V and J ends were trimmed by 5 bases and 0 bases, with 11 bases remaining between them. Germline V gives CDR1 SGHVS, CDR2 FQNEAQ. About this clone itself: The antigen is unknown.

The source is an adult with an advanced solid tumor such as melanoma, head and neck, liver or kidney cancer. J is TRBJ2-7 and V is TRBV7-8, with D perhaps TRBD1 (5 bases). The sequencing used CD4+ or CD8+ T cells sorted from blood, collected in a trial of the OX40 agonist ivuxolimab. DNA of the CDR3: TGTGCCAGCAGCGTCAGCAGGGACTCCTACGAGCAGTACTTC. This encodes CASSVSRDSYEQYF. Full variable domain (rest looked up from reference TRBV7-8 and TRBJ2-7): GAGVSQSPRYKVAKRGQDVALRCDPISGHVSLFWYQQALGQGPEFLTYFQNEAQLDKSGLPSDRFFAERPEGSVSTLKIQRTQQEDSAVYLCASSVSRDSYEQYFGPGTRLTVT.